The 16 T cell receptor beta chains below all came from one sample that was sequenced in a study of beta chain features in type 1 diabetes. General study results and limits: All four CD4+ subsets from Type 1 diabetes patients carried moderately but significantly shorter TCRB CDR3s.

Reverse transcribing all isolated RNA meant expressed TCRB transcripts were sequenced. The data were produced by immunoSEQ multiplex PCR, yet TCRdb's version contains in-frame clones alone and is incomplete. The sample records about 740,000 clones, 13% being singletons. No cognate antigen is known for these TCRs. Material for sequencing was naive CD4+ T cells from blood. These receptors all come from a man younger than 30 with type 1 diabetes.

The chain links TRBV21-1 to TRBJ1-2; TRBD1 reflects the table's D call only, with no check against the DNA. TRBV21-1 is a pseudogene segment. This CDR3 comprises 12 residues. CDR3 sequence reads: CASSLDRVGYTF. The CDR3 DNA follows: TGTGCCAGCAGCCTGGACAGGGTTGGCTACACCTTC.

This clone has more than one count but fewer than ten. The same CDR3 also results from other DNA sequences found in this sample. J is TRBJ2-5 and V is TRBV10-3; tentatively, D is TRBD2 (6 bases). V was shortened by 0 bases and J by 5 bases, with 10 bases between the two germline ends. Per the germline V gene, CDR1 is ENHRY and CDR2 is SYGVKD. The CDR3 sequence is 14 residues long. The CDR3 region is CAISESGGLETQYF. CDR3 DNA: TGTGCCATCAGTGAGTCTGGAGGGCTTGAGACCCAGTACTTC.

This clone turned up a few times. The CDR3 here is CAWNRDSAYEQYF. In DNA, the CDR3 is TGTGCCTGGAACCGGGACAGCGCCTACGAGCAGTACTTC. J is TRBJ2-5 and V is TRBV30; 7 bases agree with TRBD1. Judging by the DNA end, TRBJ2-7 fits better; the J call may be wrong. The CDR3 runs 13 residues. Germline V lookup: CDR1 GTSNPN, CDR2 SVGIG (reference sequence).

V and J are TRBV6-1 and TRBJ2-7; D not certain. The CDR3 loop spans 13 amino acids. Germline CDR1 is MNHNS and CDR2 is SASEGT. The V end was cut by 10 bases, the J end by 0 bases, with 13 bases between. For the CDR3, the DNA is TGTGCCACCCTGACTCAAAGCTCCTACGAGCAGTACTTC. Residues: CATLTQSSYEQYF.

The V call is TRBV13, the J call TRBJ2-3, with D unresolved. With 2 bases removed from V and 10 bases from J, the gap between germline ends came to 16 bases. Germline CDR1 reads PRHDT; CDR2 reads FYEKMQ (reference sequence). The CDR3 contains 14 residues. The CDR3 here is CASSLRVRGLAQYF. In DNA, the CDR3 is TGTGCCAGCAGCTTAAGGGTCCGCGGTTTGGCGCAGTATTTT.

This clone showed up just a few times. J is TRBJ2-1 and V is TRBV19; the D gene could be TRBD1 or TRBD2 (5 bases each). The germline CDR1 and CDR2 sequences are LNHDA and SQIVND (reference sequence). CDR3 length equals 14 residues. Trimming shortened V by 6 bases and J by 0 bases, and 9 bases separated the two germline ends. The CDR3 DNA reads TGTGCCAGTAGCGGGGCGGCCTCCTACAATGAGCAGTTCTTC. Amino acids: CASSGAASYNEQFF.

The CDR3 reads CASSPPLQGTYEQYF. CDR3 in DNA: TGTGCCAGCTCACCACCCCTGCAGGGGACCTACGAGCAGTACTTC. V gene TRBV18 combines with J gene TRBJ2-7; tentative D call: TRBD1 (6 bases). The V gene lost 0 bases and the J gene lost 2 bases, with 11 bases spanning the gap. The CDR3 covers 15 residues. Germline CDR1 and CDR2: KGHSH and LQKENI.

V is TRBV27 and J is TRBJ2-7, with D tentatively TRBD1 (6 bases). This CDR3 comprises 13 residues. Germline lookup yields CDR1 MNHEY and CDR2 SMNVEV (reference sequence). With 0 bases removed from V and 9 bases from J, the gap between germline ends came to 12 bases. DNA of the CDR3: TGTGCCAGCAGTTTATCGGGGACAAGTGTGCAGTACTTC. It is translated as CASSLSGTSVQYF.

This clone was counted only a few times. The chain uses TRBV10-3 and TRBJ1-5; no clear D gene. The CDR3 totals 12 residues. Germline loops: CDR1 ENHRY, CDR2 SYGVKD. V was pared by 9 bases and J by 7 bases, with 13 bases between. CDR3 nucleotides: TGTGCCATAAAGGGCGAATCCCAGCCCCAGCATTTT. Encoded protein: CAIKGESQPQHF.

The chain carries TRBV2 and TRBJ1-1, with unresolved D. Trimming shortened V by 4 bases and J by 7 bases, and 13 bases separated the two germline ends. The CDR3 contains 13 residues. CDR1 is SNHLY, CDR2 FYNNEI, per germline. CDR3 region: CASSVGLPDEAFF. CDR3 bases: TGTGCCAGCAGTGTAGGGTTACCTGATGAAGCTTTCTTT.

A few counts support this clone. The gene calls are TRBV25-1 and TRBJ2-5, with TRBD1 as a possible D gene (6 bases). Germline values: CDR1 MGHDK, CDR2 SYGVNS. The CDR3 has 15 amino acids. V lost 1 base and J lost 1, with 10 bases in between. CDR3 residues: CASSELVGAQETQYF. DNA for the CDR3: TGTGCCAGCAGTGAATTGGTGGGGGCCCAAGAGACCCAGTACTTC.

CDR3 nucleotides: TGTGCCAGCAGTGCCGGACAGGGGCCTTCCTACGAGCAGTACTTC. It translates to CASSAGQGPSYEQYF. The V call is TRBV27, the J call TRBJ2-7; TRBD1 aligns across 9 bases. Germline CDR1 and CDR2: MNHEY and SMNVEV (reference sequence). There are 15 residues in the CDR3. J gave up 1 base and V 5 bases, and 6 bases lay outside the gene matches.

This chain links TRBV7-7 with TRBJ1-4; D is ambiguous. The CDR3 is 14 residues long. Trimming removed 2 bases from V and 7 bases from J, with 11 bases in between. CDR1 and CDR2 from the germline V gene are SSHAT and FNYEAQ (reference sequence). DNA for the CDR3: TGTGCCAGCAGCTTATTCGTAGGATCTGAAAAACTGTTTTTT. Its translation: CASSLFVGSEKLFF.

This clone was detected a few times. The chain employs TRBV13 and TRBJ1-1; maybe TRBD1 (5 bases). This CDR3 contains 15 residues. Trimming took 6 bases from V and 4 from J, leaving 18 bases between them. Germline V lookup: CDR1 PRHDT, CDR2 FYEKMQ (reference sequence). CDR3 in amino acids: CASRSDQGMFTEAFF. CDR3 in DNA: TGTGCCAGCAGATCCGATCAGGGCATGTTCACTGAAGCTTTCTTT.

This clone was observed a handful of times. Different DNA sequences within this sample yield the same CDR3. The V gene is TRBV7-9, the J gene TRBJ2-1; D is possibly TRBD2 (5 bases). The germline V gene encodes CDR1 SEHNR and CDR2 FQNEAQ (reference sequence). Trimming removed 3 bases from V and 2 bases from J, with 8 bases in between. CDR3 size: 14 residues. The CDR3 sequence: CASSLDGAYNEQFF. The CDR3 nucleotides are TGTGCCAGCAGCTTGGACGGGGCCTACAATGAGCAGTTCTTC.

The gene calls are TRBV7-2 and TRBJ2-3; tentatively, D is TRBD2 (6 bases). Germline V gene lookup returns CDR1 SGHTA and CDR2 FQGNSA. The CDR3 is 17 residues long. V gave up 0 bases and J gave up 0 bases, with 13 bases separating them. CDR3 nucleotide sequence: TGTGCCAGCAGCTTAGCGCTGGCGGGGCCTAGCACAGATACGCAGTATTTT. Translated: CASSLALAGPSTDTQYF.